The 30 T cell receptor beta chains in this list originate from one sample, sequenced in a study of blood T cells in healthy people across ages. PCR was performed a second time for about 7 to 11 cycles using a sample-barcoded 5' primer and a J-beta primer mix. One entry per CDR3 protein, called by TCRdb with MiXCR from the 5' RACE reads. The sample gives hundreds of thousands of distinct CDR3 sequences, less than 80% of which show up once; 25% to 35% is in the top ten. Material for sequencing was blood. Receptors were obtained from a man under 40 in good health.

This clonotype appeared once. This rearrangement joins TRBV10-3 to TRBJ1-4; TRBD1 is a possible D gene (5 bases). CDR1 is ENHRY, CDR2 SYGVKD, per germline. This CDR3 region has 15 residues. V dropped 0 bases and J dropped 0 bases, with 5 bases sitting between them. CDR3 loop: CAISESGATNEKLFF. CDR3 nucleotides: TGTGCCATCAGTGAGTCGGGGGCAACTAATGAAAAACTGTTTTTT.

This clonotype turned up a few times. This chain uses TRBV15 with TRBJ2-6; D is perhaps TRBD1 (5 bases). The V gene's germline CDR1 is LNHNV and CDR2 YYDKDF (reference sequence). The CDR3 is 18 residues long. V lost 1 base and J 0 bases, leaving 13 bases between the germline ends. CDR3 sequence reads: CATSRGPGPSSGANVLTF. The CDR3, as DNA: TGTGCCACCAGCAGAGGCCCAGGGCCCAGCTCTGGGGCCAACGTCCTGACTTTC.

The J gene is TRBJ2-1, the V gene TRBV10-3, with D tentatively TRBD1 (5 bases). V gave up 7 bases and J gave up 6 bases, with 10 bases separating them. Germline V gene data show CDR1 as ENHRY and CDR2 as SYGVKD. CDR3 size: 12 residues. CDR3 sequence (DNA): TGTGCCATCAACGCAGGGCCCAATGAGCAGTTCTTC. Its translation is CAINAGPNEQFF.

The rearrangement uses TRBV7-3 and TRBJ2-5, with 7 nucleotides matching TRBD2. The germline CDR1 and CDR2 sequences are SGHTA and FQGTGA. The CDR3 loop spans 15 amino acids. V was clipped by 2 bases and J by 11 bases; unmatched bases: 14. The CDR3 is CASSLVPSGDNEQYF. CDR3 DNA sequence: TGTGCCAGCAGCTTAGTCCCTAGCGGCGACAATGAGCAGTACTTC.

The chain couples TRBV6-5 to TRBJ2-5, with D perhaps TRBD1 (6 bases). The J call may be incorrect, as the DNA end agrees better with TRBJ2-7. CDR3 length: 14 amino acids. The germline V gene has CDR1 MNHEY and CDR2 SVGAGI. This chain's CDR3 is CASSYRDTLYEQYF. In DNA form, the CDR3 reads TGTGCCAGCAGTTACCGGGACACTCTATACGAGCAGTACTTC.

In regard to this clonotype: A read error may account for a junction end that differs from germline. The chain carries TRBV20-1 and TRBJ2-3; TRBD2 matches at 12 bases. CDR1 is DFQATT, CDR2 SNEGSKA, per germline (reference sequence). This CDR3 spans 15 amino acids. Written as DNA, the CDR3 is TGCCGTGCTAGACTAGCGGGAGATATCACAGATACGCAGTATTTT. This gives the protein CRARLAGDITDTQYF.

The chain links TRBV6-2 or TRBV6-3 to TRBJ2-4, with a tentative D call TRBD2 (5 bases). Judging by the DNA end, TRBJ2-7 fits better; the J call may be wrong. Germline loops: CDR1 MNHEY, CDR2 SVGEGT. The CDR3 runs 13 residues. The CDR3 loop reads CASSIFEEDEQYF. The CDR3 DNA reads as TGTGCCAGCAGCATATTTGAGGAGGACGAGCAGTACTTC.

The rearrangement links TRBV21-1 to TRBJ2-1; TRBD1, the D gene given by the table, was not confirmed from the DNA. TRBV21-1 is a pseudogene locus. The CDR3 is 15 residues long. The CDR3 DNA reads TGTGCCAGCAGCAAGAGGGACAGTCACTACAATGAGCAGTTCTTC. Its translation is CASSKRDSHYNEQFF.

This rearrangement joins TRBV5-1 to TRBJ2-3; no clear D. The V end was cut by 6 bases, the J end by 0 bases, with 5 bases between. Germline lookup yields CDR1 SGHRS and CDR2 YFSETQ. The CDR3 runs to 12 residues. DNA of the CDR3: TGCGCCAGCACCGCTAGCACAGATACGCAGTATTTT. The encoded protein is CASTASTDTQYF.

V gene TRBV20-1 combines with J gene TRBJ2-5; TRBD1 is a possible D gene (8 bases). CDR1 is DFQATT and CDR2 is SNEGSKA in the germline V gene (reference sequence). This CDR3 contains 15 residues. The V end was cut by 3 bases, the J end by 11 bases, with 25 bases between. This chain's CDR3 is CSARGPDRDYNEQYF. CDR3 nucleotide sequence: TGCAGTGCTAGGGGGCCGGACAGGGACTACAATGAGCAGTACTTC.

V usage is TRBV3-1 and J usage is TRBJ2-2; D might be TRBD1 (5 bases). The CDR3 contains 17 residues. Germline CDR1 reads LGHDT; CDR2 reads YNNKEL (reference sequence). V gave up 3 bases and J gave up 3 bases, with 17 bases separating them. The CDR3 nucleotides are TGTGCCAGCAGCCAGCCCTACAGGAACTCGGACACCGGGGAGCTGTTTTTT. It codes for CASSQPYRNSDTGELFF.

The rearrangement joins TRBV7-2 to TRBJ2-5; TRBD1 is a possible D gene (5 bases). The CDR3 has 15 amino acids. Trimming pared 5 bases from V and 4 bases from J, leaving 17 bases between. The germline V gene has CDR1 SGHTA and CDR2 FQGNSA. The CDR3 is CASSPRQGVGETQYF. DNA of the CDR3: TGTGCCAGCAGCCCCAGACAAGGGGTGGGAGAGACCCAGTACTTC.

This clonotype was observed a few times. V gene TRBV27 combines with J gene TRBJ2-7, with D unresolved. The CDR3 is 12 amino acids. V lost 2 bases to trimming and J lost 5 bases, with 7 bases between them. Germline V lookup: CDR1 MNHEY, CDR2 SMNVEV (reference sequence). The CDR3 DNA sequence: TGTGCCAGCAGTTTAATAGGCGACGAGCAGTACTTC. Protein: CASSLIGDEQYF.

CDR3 protein: CASRPIGRLQETQYF. The CDR3 region has the DNA TGTGCCAGCAGACCCATCGGACGGCTCCAAGAGACCCAGTACTTC. The chain links TRBV6-2 or TRBV6-3 to TRBJ2-5; D is unclear. The CDR3 loop spans 15 amino acids. CDR1 MNHEY and CDR2 SVGEGT come from the germline V gene. The V gene lost 6 bases and the J gene lost 1 base, with 15 bases spanning the gap.

This clonotype was counted only a few times. The chain combines TRBV7-2 with TRBJ2-3, with 7 bases identical to TRBD2. The CDR3 length is 16 residues. The junction had 10 bases not matched to a gene; V was cut back by 4 bases and J by 3 bases. Per the germline V gene, CDR1 is SGHTA and CDR2 is FQGNSA. CDR3 sequence: CASSSDGAGETDTQYF. Here the CDR3 DNA reads TGTGCCAGCAGCTCCGACGGGGCGGGGGAGACAGATACGCAGTATTTT.

V is TRBV4-2 and J is TRBJ2-7; 7 bases align to TRBD1. After removal of 1 base from V and 4 bases from J, the junction contained 13 bases not matched to a gene. The germline CDR1 and CDR2 sequences are LGHNA and YNFKEQ. The CDR3 is 17 residues long. The CDR3 DNA reads TGTGCCAGCAGCCAAGTTAGTCTCACAGGGGCTACTTACGAGCAGTACTTC. As protein: CASSQVSLTGATYEQYF.

V and J are TRBV20-1 and TRBJ2-7; D may be TRBD2 (6 bases). Germline V CDR1 and CDR2: DFQATT, SNEGSKA (reference sequence). V lost 1 base and J lost 2, with 15 bases in between. The CDR3 loop spans 15 amino acids. CDR3 in amino acids: CSARVLGIAAYEQYF. The CDR3 nucleotides read TGCAGTGCTAGAGTTCTTGGAATAGCGGCCTACGAGCAGTACTTC.

The V gene is TRBV28, the J gene TRBJ2-1; 10 bases are shared with TRBD2. Germline-derived CDR1 and CDR2 are MDHEN and SYDVKM. This CDR3 region has 19 residues. Trimming took 1 base from V and 2 from J; bases not matched to a gene: 11. DNA of the CDR3: TGTGCCAGCAGTTTATTCCGTGGGGAGCGGGGGGGCCCCTACAATGAGCAGTTCTTC. It translates to CASSLFRGERGGPYNEQFF.

V gene TRBV7-2 combines with J gene TRBJ2-1; 11 bases line up with TRBD2. This CDR3 has 15 amino acids. The germline V gene has CDR1 SGHTA and CDR2 FQGNSA. Trimming took 4 bases from V and 8 from J; bases not matched to a gene: 7. CDR3 DNA: TGTGCCAGCAGCTCCGCCGGGACTAGCGGTCATGAGCAGTTCTTC. This gives the protein CASSSAGTSGHEQFF.

CDR3: CASSASVQANNEQFF. DNA for the CDR3: TGTGCCAGCAGCGCATCGGTACAGGCTAACAATGAGCAGTTCTTC. This chain connects TRBV9 to TRBJ2-1; possibly TRBD1 for D (5 bases). There are 15 residues in the CDR3. Trimming removed 3 bases from V and 5 bases from J, with 15 bases in between. Germline loops: CDR1 SGDLS, CDR2 YYNGEE.

The chain links TRBV15 to TRBJ2-3, with 8 bases identical to TRBD2. The junction had 2 bases not matched to a gene; V was cut back by 0 bases and J by 0 bases. This CDR3 is 16 amino acids long. Germline V gene sequence: CDR1 LNHNV, CDR2 YYDKDF (reference sequence). The DNA for the CDR3 is TGTGCCACCAGCAGAGAAGCGGGGGAAAGCACAGATACGCAGTATTTT. Protein sequence: CATSREAGESTDTQYF.

The rearrangement joins TRBV7-2 to TRBJ2-1; TRBD1 aligns across 10 bases. The CDR3 extends over 18 amino acids. V shed 0 bases, J shed 5 bases, and the junction held 10 bases outside the gene matches. Germline V CDR1 and CDR2: SGHTA, FQGNSA. The CDR3 sequence: CASSLARQGAVQDNEQFF. CDR3 in DNA: TGTGCCAGCAGCTTAGCGCGACAGGGGGCTGTTCAGGACAATGAGCAGTTCTTC.

The rearrangement uses TRBV5-1 and TRBJ1-1; maybe TRBD1 (5 bases). Trimming removed 4 bases at V and 4 bases at J, with 11 bases between. The CDR3 is made up of 13 amino acids. Germline CDR1 is SGHRS and CDR2 is YFSETQ. The CDR3: CASSQYGATEAFF. DNA for the CDR3: TGCGCCAGCAGCCAATACGGGGCCACTGAAGCTTTCTTT.

The V and J genes are TRBV11-2 and TRBJ2-7, with 7 bases fitting TRBD1. Per germline, CDR1 SGHAT and CDR2 FQNNGV. The CDR3 covers 14 residues. Trimming took 3 bases from V and 2 from J; bases not matched to a gene: 4. For the CDR3, the DNA is TGTGCCAGCAGCTTCTCCGGACAGGCCTACGAGCAGTACTTC. Its protein product is CASSFSGQAYEQYF.

The genes are TRBV5-1 and TRBJ2-7; D gene unclear. V lost 0 bases to trimming and J lost 3 bases, with 7 bases between them. The CDR3 runs 13 residues. The germline V gene encodes CDR1 SGHRS and CDR2 YFSETQ. The CDR3 protein is CASSLEHGYEQYF. The DNA of the CDR3 is TGCGCCAGCAGCTTGGAGCACGGCTACGAGCAGTACTTC. Together with reference TRBV5-1 and TRBJ2-7, the CDR3 gives the full variable domain: KAGVTQTPRYLIKTRGQQVTLSCSPISGHRSVSWYQQTPGQGLQFLFEYFSETQRNKGNFPGRFSGRQFSNSRSEMNVSTLELGDSALYLCASSLEHGYEQYFGPGTRLTVT.

V gene TRBV5-1 combines with J gene TRBJ2-7, with D possibly TRBD2 on 5 matching bases. This CDR3 has 13 amino acids. Germline V gene lookup returns CDR1 SGHRS and CDR2 YFSETQ. The V and J ends lost 0 bases and 2 bases respectively, with 6 bases between them. CDR3 region: CASSLDGAYEQYF. The CDR3 region has the DNA TGCGCCAGCAGCTTGGACGGGGCCTACGAGCAGTACTTC.

This clonotype was detected a few times. The chain couples TRBV4-3 to TRBJ2-1; 7 nucleotides match TRBD2. V dropped 4 bases and J dropped 4; count of bases not matched to a gene: 7. The CDR3 consists of 15 residues. Germline CDR1 and CDR2: LGHNA and YSLEER. The chain's CDR3 is CASSLQRGLYNEQFF. The CDR3 bases are TGCGCCAGCAGCCTCCAGCGGGGCCTTTACAATGAGCAGTTCTTC.

The rearrangement links TRBV6-5 to TRBJ2-6, with TRBD1 identical over 8 bases. V shed 2 bases, J shed 0 bases, and the junction held 9 bases outside the gene matches. Germline CDR1 reads MNHEY; CDR2 reads SVGAGI. This CDR3 contains 19 residues. CDR3 residues: CASSYPRQGTLSGANVLTF. In nucleotides, the CDR3 is TGTGCCAGCAGTTACCCGAGACAGGGGACCCTCTCTGGGGCCAACGTCCTGACTTTC.

The rearrangement joins TRBV12-3 or TRBV12-4 to TRBJ2-3, with 9 bases fitting TRBD1. V gave up 6 bases and J gave up 6 bases; unmatched junction bases: 10. This CDR3 is 15 amino acids long. CDR3 bases: TGTGCCAGCAGGAATTCAGGACAGGGGAGGGATACGCAGTATTTT. Translation gives CASRNSGQGRDTQYF.

Only a few counts were recorded for this clonotype. The CDR3 DNA is TGTGCCAGCTCGGCGTTTGGGGCTTACACTGAAGCTTTCTTT. As protein: CASSAFGAYTEAFF. V is TRBV25-1 and J is TRBJ1-1; D may be TRBD1 (5 bases). Trimming pared 8 bases from V and 3 bases from J, leaving 16 bases between. From germline, CDR1 is MGHDK and CDR2 SYGVNS. The CDR3 sequence is 14 residues long.